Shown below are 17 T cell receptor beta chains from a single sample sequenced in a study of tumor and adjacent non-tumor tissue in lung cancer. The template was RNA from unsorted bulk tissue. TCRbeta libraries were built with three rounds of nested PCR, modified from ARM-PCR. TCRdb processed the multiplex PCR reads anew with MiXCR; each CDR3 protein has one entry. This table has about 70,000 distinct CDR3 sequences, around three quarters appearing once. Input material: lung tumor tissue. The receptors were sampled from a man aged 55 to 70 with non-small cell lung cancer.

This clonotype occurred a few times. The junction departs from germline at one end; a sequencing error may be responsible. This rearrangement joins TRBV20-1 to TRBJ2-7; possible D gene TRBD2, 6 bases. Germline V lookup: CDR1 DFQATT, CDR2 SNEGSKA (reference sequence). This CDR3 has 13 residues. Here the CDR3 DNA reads TGTAGTGACTTAGCGGAGAATTCCTACGAACAGTACTTC. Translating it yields CSDLAENSYEQYF.

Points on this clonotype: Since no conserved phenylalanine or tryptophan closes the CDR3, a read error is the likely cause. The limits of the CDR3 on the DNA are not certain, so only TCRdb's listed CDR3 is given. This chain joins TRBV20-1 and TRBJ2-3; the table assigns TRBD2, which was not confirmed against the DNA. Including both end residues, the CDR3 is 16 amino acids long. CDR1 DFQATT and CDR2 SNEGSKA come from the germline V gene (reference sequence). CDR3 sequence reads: CSDRYPGLAGVDTQYI.

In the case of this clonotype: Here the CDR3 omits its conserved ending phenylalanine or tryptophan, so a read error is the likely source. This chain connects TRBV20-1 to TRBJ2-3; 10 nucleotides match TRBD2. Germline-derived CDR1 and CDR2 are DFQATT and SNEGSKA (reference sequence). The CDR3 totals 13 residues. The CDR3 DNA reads TGCAATGCTGAACTAGCGGGATCTGATACGCAGTATTCT. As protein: CNAELAGSDTQYS.

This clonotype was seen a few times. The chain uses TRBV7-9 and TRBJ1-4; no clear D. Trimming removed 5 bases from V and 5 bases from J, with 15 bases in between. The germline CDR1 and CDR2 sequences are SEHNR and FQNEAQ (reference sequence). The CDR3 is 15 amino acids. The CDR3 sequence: CASSPILDGNEKLFF. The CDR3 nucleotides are TGTGCCAGCAGCCCTATCCTGGACGGCAATGAAAAACTGTTTTTT.

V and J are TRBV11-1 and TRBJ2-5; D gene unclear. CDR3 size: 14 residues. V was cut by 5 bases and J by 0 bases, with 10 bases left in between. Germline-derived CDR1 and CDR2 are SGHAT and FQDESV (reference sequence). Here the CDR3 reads CASSQSQYQETQYF. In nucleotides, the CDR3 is TGTGCCAGCAGCCAGTCACAGTACCAAGAGACCCAGTACTTC. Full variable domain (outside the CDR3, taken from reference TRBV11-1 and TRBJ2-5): EAEVAQSPRYKITEKSQAVAFWCDPISGHATLYWYRQILGQGPELLVQFQDESVVDDSQLPKDRFSAERLKGVDSTLKIQPAELGDSAMYLCASSQSQYQETQYFGPGTRLLVL.

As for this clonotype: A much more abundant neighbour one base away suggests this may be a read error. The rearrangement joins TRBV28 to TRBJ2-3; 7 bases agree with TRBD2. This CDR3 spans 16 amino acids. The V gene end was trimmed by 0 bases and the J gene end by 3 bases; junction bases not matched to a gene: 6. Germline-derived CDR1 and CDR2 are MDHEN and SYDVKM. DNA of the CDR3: TGTGCCAGCAGTTTATGGGGGGGGATTGTTACAGATACGCAGTATTTT. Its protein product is CASSLWGGIVTDTQYF.

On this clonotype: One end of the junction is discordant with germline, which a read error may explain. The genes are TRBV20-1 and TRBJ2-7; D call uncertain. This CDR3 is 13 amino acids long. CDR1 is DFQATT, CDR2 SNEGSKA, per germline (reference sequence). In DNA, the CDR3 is TGCAGTGCTATAGCCCCGGTCTCCTACAAGCATTACTTC. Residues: CSAIAPVSYKHYF.

The CDR3 DNA is TGTGCCAGCGCTGACCCACAAGGCACTGAAGCTTTCTTT. Translating it yields CASADPQGTEAFF. The rearrangement uses TRBV6-1 and TRBJ1-1, with D hard to call. Germline V gene sequence: CDR1 MNHNS, CDR2 SASEGT. The V end was cut by 8 bases, the J end by 4 bases, with 14 bases between. This CDR3 region has 13 residues.

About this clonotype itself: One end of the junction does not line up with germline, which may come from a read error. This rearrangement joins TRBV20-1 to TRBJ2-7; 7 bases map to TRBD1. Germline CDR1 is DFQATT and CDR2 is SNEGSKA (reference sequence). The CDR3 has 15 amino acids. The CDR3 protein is CSRSIPTGSNYEQCF. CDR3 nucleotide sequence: TGCAGTCGCTCAATACCGACAGGGAGTAACTACGAGCAGTGCTTC.

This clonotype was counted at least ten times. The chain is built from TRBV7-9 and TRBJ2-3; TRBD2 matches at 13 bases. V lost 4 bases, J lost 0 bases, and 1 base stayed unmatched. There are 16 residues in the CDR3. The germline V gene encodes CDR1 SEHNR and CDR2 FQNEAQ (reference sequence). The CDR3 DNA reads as TGTGCCAGCAGCTCGGGACTAGCGGGGAGCACAGATACGCAGTATTTT. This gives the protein CASSSGLAGSTDTQYF.

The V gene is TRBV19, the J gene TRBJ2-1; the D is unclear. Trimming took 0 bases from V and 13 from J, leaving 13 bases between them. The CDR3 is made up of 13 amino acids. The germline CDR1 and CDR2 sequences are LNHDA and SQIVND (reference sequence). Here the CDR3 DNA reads TGTGCCAGTAGTATAGATTTATGGGGTATACAGTTCTTC. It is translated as CASSIDLWGIQFF.

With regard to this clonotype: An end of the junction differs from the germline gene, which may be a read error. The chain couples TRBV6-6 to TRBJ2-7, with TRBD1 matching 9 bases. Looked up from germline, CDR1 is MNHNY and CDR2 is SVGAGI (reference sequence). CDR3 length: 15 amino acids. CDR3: CASRPTGGIPYEHYF. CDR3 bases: TGTGCCAGCAGGCCGACAGGGGGAATTCCCTACGAGCACTACTTC.

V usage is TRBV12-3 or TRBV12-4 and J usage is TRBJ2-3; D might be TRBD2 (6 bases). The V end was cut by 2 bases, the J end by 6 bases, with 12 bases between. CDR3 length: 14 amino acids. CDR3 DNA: TGTGCCAGCAGTTTATCAGGAGGGCTGGATACGCAGTATTTT. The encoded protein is CASSLSGGLDTQYF.

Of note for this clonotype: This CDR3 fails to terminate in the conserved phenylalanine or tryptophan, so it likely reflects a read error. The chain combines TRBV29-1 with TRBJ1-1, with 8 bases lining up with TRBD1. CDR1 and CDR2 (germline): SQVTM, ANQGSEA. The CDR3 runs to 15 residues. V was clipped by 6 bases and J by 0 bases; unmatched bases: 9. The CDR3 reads CSVRQGWGMNTEAFV. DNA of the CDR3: TGCAGCGTAAGACAGGGGTGGGGAATGAACACTGAAGCTTTCGTT.

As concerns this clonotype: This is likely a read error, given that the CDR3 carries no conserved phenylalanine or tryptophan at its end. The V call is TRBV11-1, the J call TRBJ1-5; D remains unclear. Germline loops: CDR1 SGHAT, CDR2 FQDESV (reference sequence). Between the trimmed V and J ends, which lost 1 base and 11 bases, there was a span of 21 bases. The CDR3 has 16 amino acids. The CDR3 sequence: CASSLDEVRKQSAQHY. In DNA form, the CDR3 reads TGTGCCAGCAGCTTAGACGAGGTTAGGAAGCAATCAGCCCAGCATTAT.

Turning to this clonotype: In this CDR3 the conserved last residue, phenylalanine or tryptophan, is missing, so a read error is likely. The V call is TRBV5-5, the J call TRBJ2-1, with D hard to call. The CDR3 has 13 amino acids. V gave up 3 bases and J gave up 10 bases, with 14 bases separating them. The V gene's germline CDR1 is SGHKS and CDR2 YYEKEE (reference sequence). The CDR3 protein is CASSSSNVNEQFL. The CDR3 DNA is TGTGCCAGCAGCTCCTCCAACGTCAACGAGCAGTTCTTA.

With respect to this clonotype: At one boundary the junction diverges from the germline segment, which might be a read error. Written as DNA, the CDR3 is TGTGTCTGGTCGCTGGGAGACTATGGCTACACCTTC. It codes for CVWSLGDYGYTF. The J gene is TRBJ1-2, the V gene TRBV30; D unclear. CDR1 is GTSNPN and CDR2 is SVGIG in the germline V gene (reference sequence). The CDR3 is made up of 12 amino acids.